The 29 T cell receptor beta chains reported below all come from one sample, sequenced in a study of blood T cell repertoires in COVID-19. Sequencing was performed with immunoSEQ multiplex PCR; in TCRdb, only in-frame clones are kept and a portion is missing. The repertoire holds about 150,000 clones, around 89% seen once, with 2.5% to 3.5% in the top ten. Source material: peripheral blood. These receptors originate from a woman between 55 and 75 years old with active COVID-19.

CDR3 in DNA: TGTGCCAGTACCCCGCGGGCCACAGGGGGCACTGAAGCTTTCTTT. This encodes CASTPRATGGTEAFF. This chain uses TRBV19 with TRBJ1-1; 8 positions match TRBD1. Germline CDR1 is LNHDA and CDR2 is SQIVND (reference sequence). The CDR3 loop spans 15 amino acids. V dropped 7 bases and J dropped 4; count of bases not matched to a gene: 11.

The chain combines TRBV4-3 with TRBJ1-3; D remains ambiguous. The CDR3 runs to 16 residues. V was cut by 0 bases and J by 4 bases, with 13 bases left in between. Germline lookup yields CDR1 LGHNA and CDR2 YSLEER. DNA of the CDR3: TGCGCCAGCAGCCAAGACGCCGGGAGCAAGGGAAACACCATATATTTT. Encoded protein: CASSQDAGSKGNTIYF.

The V and J genes are TRBV4-3 and TRBJ2-3, with TRBD2 matching over 9 bases. Germline V lookup: CDR1 LGHNA, CDR2 YSLEER. V was pared by 3 bases and J by 5 bases, with 9 bases of the junction left unmatched. The length of the CDR3 is 16 residues. CDR3 bases: TGCGCCAGCAGCCAGCTTAGCGGGAGCGGGGGAGATACGCAGTATTTT. This sequence encodes CASSQLSGSGGDTQYF.

The CDR3 is CASSRGLAGGQETQYF. The CDR3 region has the DNA TGCGCCAGCAGCCGGGGACTAGCGGGAGGACAGGAGACCCAGTACTTC. This sequence joins TRBV5-1 and TRBJ2-5, with TRBD2 matching over 15 bases. Germline V gene data show CDR1 as SGHRS and CDR2 as YFSETQ. Germline trimming cut 4 bases from V and 5 bases from J; bases unmatched to any gene: 6. The CDR3 is 16 residues long.

The chain joins TRBV2 to TRBJ2-2; a possible D gene is TRBD1 (5 bases). Between the trimmed V and J ends, which lost 7 bases and 1 base, there was a span of 19 bases. Germline V gene data show CDR1 as SNHLY and CDR2 as FYNNEI. The CDR3 runs to 17 residues. The CDR3 region is CASIAERGLMNTGELFF. As DNA, the CDR3 is TGTGCCAGCATCGCGGAAAGGGGTTTGATGAACACCGGGGAGCTGTTTTTT.

This chain connects TRBV7-2 to TRBJ2-1; D may be TRBD2 (5 bases). The CDR3 has 15 residues. Deletions cut 1 base from V and 4 bases from J, with 11 bases between. CDR1 and CDR2 (germline): SGHTA, FQGNSA. The CDR3 sequence: CASSLGLAPYNEQFF. CDR3 DNA: TGTGCCAGCAGCTTAGGCCTAGCCCCTTACAATGAGCAGTTCTTC.

The table lists this clone with a count of one. CDR3 sequence (DNA): TGTGCCAGCAGCTTAGATTCGGGACAGGCAAAGACCCAGTACTTC. Residues: CASSLDSGQAKTQYF. The genes are TRBV7-2 and TRBJ2-5; 8 nucleotides align to TRBD1. Germline V gene lookup returns CDR1 SGHTA and CDR2 FQGNSA. The CDR3 runs 15 residues. V dropped 1 base and J dropped 6; count of bases not matched to a gene: 7. The full variable domain, with the rest looked up from reference TRBV7-2 and TRBJ2-5, is GAGVSQSPSNKVTEKGKDVELRCDPISGHTALYWYRQSLGQGLEFLIYFQGNSAPDKSGLPSDRFSAERTGGSVSTLTIQRTQQEDSAVYLCASSLDSGQAKTQYFGPGTRLLVL.

The chain recombines TRBV12-3 or TRBV12-4 with TRBJ1-2; possible D gene TRBD1, 6 bases. This CDR3 comprises 13 residues. V lost 6 bases to trimming and J lost 6 bases, with 14 bases between them. Written as DNA, the CDR3 is TGTGCCAGCAGACGGGGACAAGCTAATGGCTACACCTTC. As protein: CASRRGQANGYTF.

V gene TRBV12-3 or TRBV12-4 combines with J gene TRBJ1-1; D uncertain. V dropped 6 bases and J dropped 4 bases, with 6 bases sitting between them. The CDR3 runs to 11 residues. CDR3 DNA: TGTGCCAGCAGCCCTTCCACTGAAGCTTTCTTT. This sequence encodes CASSPSTEAFF.

This chain joins TRBV19 and TRBJ2-2; D is unclear. V was cut by 5 bases and J by 0 bases, with 7 bases left in between. The germline gives CDR1 LNHDA, CDR2 SQIVND (reference sequence). The CDR3 contains 14 residues. The CDR3 sequence: CASSRVTNTGELFF. CDR3 coding DNA: TGTGCCAGTAGTCGGGTAACGAACACCGGGGAGCTGTTTTTT.

This clone has only one observation. The CDR3 coding sequence is TGTGCCAGCAGCCCCCCGGAAAGGGGTCGAGAGACCCAGTACTTC. It encodes CASSPPERGRETQYF. V usage is TRBV3-1 (or the pseudogene TRBV3-2) and J usage is TRBJ2-5; D may be TRBD1 (5 bases). Trimming removed 4 bases at V and 4 bases at J, with 16 bases between. Looked up from germline, CDR1 is LGHDT and CDR2 is YNNKEL (reference sequence). The CDR3 totals 15 residues.

The chain is built from TRBV6-6 and TRBJ2-5; perhaps TRBD2 as D (6 bases). CDR1 is MNHNY, CDR2 SVGAGI, per germline (reference sequence). The CDR3 runs 14 residues. V lost 8 bases and J 3 bases, leaving 16 bases between the germline ends. The CDR3 DNA is TGTGCCAGCGCGCCTTGGGAGCGGGAAGAGACCCAGTACTTC. This codes for CASAPWEREETQYF.

CDR3 DNA: TGTGCCAGTATCGGGGGACAGGGGAGGATCTCTGGGGCCAACGTCCTGACTTTC. Amino acids: CASIGGQGRISGANVLTF. V usage is TRBV19 and J usage is TRBJ2-6; 10 bases line up with TRBD1. The CDR3 has 18 residues. Germline V gives CDR1 LNHDA, CDR2 SQIVND (reference sequence). The V and J ends lost 7 bases and 0 bases, in that order; junction bases with no gene match: 9.

The chain links TRBV7-8 to TRBJ2-7; 11 bases align to TRBD2. After removal of 5 bases from V and 7 bases from J, the junction contained 16 bases not matched to a gene. Germline V gene lookup returns CDR1 SGHVS and CDR2 FQNEAQ. The CDR3 consists of 17 residues. The CDR3: CASSLGGLAARWREQYF. The CDR3 coding sequence is TGTGCCAGCAGCCTGGGGGGACTAGCGGCCCGCTGGCGGGAGCAGTACTTC.

The chain recombines TRBV7-2 with TRBJ2-4; TRBD1 might be the D (5 bases). Trimming shortened V by 3 bases and J by 3 bases, and 18 bases separated the two germline ends. In germline, CDR1 is SGHTA, CDR2 FQGNSA. The CDR3 spans 17 residues. CDR3: CASSFNPTGLIKNIQYF. DNA for the CDR3: TGTGCCAGCAGCTTTAATCCTACAGGATTAATCAAAAACATTCAGTACTTC.

V and J are TRBV7-8 and TRBJ2-3; 13 nucleotides line up with TRBD2. Trimming took 4 bases from V and 3 from J; bases not matched to a gene: 4. Germline CDR1 reads SGHVS; CDR2 reads FQNEAQ. The CDR3 totals 16 residues. The CDR3 region has the DNA TGTGCCAGCAGCTCCCGGACTAGCGGGAGAACAGATACGCAGTATTTT. This codes for CASSSRTSGRTDTQYF.

This rearrangement joins TRBV7-6 to TRBJ1-1; maybe TRBD1 (6 bases). Deletions cut 5 bases from V and 5 bases from J, with 21 bases between. CDR3 size: 16 residues. Germline V gene data show CDR1 as SGHVS and CDR2 as FNYEAQ. The CDR3 nucleotides are TGTGCCAGCAGCCCATACCCCAAGGGTAGGGGGACTGAAGCTTTCTTT. Protein: CASSPYPKGRGTEAFF.

The J gene is TRBJ2-7, the V gene TRBV6-1, with 7 bases fitting TRBD1. J was trimmed by 0 bases and V by 2 bases; bases with no gene match: 4. Germline V gene sequence: CDR1 MNHNS, CDR2 SASEGT. The length of the CDR3 is 15 residues. The CDR3 DNA reads TGTGCCAGCAGTGAACCCCGGGACAGCTCCTACGAGCAGTACTTC. This sequence encodes CASSEPRDSSYEQYF.

This rearrangement joins TRBV6-2 or TRBV6-3 to TRBJ2-7; 8 positions agree with TRBD1. This CDR3 is 17 amino acids long. CDR1 is MNHEY and CDR2 is SVGEGT in the germline V gene. V trimming: 0 bases; J trimming: 2 bases; junction bases outside the gene matches: 9. The CDR3 sequence is CASSYSLPGTGPYEQYF. CDR3 DNA sequence: TGTGCCAGCAGTTACTCCCTCCCCGGGACAGGCCCCTACGAGCAGTACTTC.

The rearrangement joins TRBV18 to TRBJ2-1, with 7 positions matching TRBD2. The CDR3 length is 18 residues. Trimming took 1 base from V and 0 from J; bases not matched to a gene: 9. Germline V gene data show CDR1 as KGHSH and CDR2 as LQKENI. The CDR3 loop is CASSPRTSLGSSYNEQFF. The DNA of the CDR3 is TGTGCCAGCTCACCACGGACTAGTCTGGGGAGCTCCTACAATGAGCAGTTCTTC.

This clone has only one observation. The chain recombines TRBV30 with TRBJ1-2; a possible D gene is TRBD1 (5 bases). The CDR3 loop spans 14 amino acids. Looked up from germline, CDR1 is GTSNPN and CDR2 is SVGIG (reference sequence). The V end was cut by 8 bases, the J end by 0 bases, with 16 bases between. This CDR3 reads CAQSKGRSNYGYTF. The CDR3 DNA sequence: TGTGCCCAGTCGAAGGGGAGGTCTAACTATGGCTACACCTTC.

The chain combines TRBV7-8 with TRBJ2-5, with 11 bases fitting TRBD1. Germline lookup yields CDR1 SGHVS and CDR2 FQNEAQ. Trimming took 2 bases from V and 10 from J; bases not matched to a gene: 15. The CDR3 sequence is 17 residues long. The CDR3 bases are TGTGCCAGCAGCTTATTTCCGGGACAGGGGGGATTTGGGAACCAGTACTTC. Protein: CASSLFPGQGGFGNQYF.

This chain joins TRBV5-1 and TRBJ2-2; 9 bases agree with TRBD1. This CDR3 is 13 amino acids long. The germline CDR1 and CDR2 sequences are SGHRS and YFSETQ. V lost 3 bases and J lost 6; bases outside the gene matches: 0. The CDR3 sequence: CASSWTGAGELFF. In nucleotides, the CDR3 is TGCGCCAGCAGCTGGACAGGGGCCGGGGAGCTGTTTTTT.

The chain recombines TRBV4-2 with TRBJ1-5; the match to TRBD1 covers 9 bases. Germline lookup yields CDR1 LGHNA and CDR2 YNFKEQ. J gave up 4 bases and V 3 bases, and 4 bases lay outside the gene matches. The CDR3 consists of 15 residues. CDR3 loop: CASSQGGTGNQPQHF. The CDR3 DNA sequence: TGTGCCAGCAGCCAGGGTGGGACAGGGAATCAGCCCCAGCATTTT.

The chain uses TRBV11-2 and TRBJ2-5, with D possibly TRBD2 on 5 matching bases. CDR1 SGHAT and CDR2 FQNNGV come from the germline V gene. The CDR3 totals 13 residues. Trimming shortened V by 3 bases and J by 4 bases, and 9 bases separated the two germline ends. CDR3 sequence (DNA): TGTGCCAGCAGCTTCGGGGATCGAGAGACCCAGTACTTC. It encodes CASSFGDRETQYF. Variable domain in full (rest from reference TRBV11-2 and TRBJ2-5): EAGVAQSPRYKIIEKRQSVAFWCNPISGHATLYWYQQILGQGPKLLIQFQNNGVVDDSQLPKDRFSAERLKGVDSTLKIQPAKLEDSAVYLCASSFGDRETQYFGPGTRLLVL.

In its sample, this clone was seen once. The gene calls are TRBV30 and TRBJ1-6; D is unresolved. Germline lookup yields CDR1 GTSNPN and CDR2 SVGIG (reference sequence). Between the trimmed V and J ends, which lost 3 bases and 7 bases, there was a span of 10 bases. There are 13 residues in the CDR3. Here the CDR3 reads CAWSTMSNSPLHF. Here the CDR3 DNA reads TGTGCCTGGAGCACTATGTCCAATTCACCCCTCCACTTT.

The chain carries TRBV5-6 and TRBJ1-1, with D possibly TRBD1 on 6 matching bases. Germline V gene data show CDR1 as SGHDT and CDR2 as YYEEEE. Trimming took off 4 bases at V and 5 bases at J, with 15 bases between the two ends. This CDR3 region has 14 residues. This CDR3 is CASSPAVQGTEAFF. The CDR3 DNA reads TGTGCCAGCAGCCCGGCGGTACAGGGAACTGAAGCTTTCTTT.

This clone was picked up a small number of times. The chain couples TRBV7-9 to TRBJ2-1; 7 bases map to TRBD1. The CDR3 consists of 17 residues. Germline V lookup: CDR1 SEHNR, CDR2 FQNEAQ (reference sequence). The trim removed 5 bases at V and 3 bases at J, leaving 13 bases unmatched. CDR3 in amino acids: CASSPRTGAFNYNEQFF. CDR3 DNA sequence: TGTGCCAGCAGCCCCCGGACAGGAGCGTTTAACTACAATGAGCAGTTCTTC.

The chain has TRBV28 and TRBJ1-3; D perhaps matches TRBD1 (5 bases). CDR1 and CDR2 from the germline V gene are MDHEN and SYDVKM. V was trimmed by 5 bases and J by 2 bases, leaving 13 bases between them. The CDR3 contains 15 residues. CDR3 loop: CASSLDSVTGNTIYF. CDR3 sequence (DNA): TGTGCCAGCAGTCTCGACAGTGTAACTGGAAACACCATATATTTT.